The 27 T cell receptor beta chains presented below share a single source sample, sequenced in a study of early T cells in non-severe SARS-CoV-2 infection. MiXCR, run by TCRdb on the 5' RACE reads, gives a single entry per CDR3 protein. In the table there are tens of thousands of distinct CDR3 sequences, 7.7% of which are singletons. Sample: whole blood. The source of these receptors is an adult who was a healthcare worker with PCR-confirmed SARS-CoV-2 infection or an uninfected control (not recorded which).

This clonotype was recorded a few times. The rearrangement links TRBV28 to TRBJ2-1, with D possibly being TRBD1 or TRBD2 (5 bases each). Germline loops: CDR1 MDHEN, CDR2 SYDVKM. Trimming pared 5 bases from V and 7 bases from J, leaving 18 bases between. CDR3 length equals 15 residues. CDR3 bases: TGTGCCAGCAGTAGACAGCGGAGACTCTCTAATGAGCAGTTCTTC. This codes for CASSRQRRLSNEQFF. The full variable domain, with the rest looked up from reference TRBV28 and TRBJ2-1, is DVKVTQSSRYLVKRTGEKVFLECVQDMDHENMFWYRQDPGLGLRLIYFSYDVKMKEKGDIPEGYSVSREKKERFSLILESASTNQTSMYLCASSRQRRLSNEQFFGPGTRLTVL.

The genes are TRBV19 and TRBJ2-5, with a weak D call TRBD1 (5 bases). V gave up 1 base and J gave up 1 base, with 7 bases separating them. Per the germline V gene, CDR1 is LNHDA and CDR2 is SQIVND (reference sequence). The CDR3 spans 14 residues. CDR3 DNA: TGTGCCAGTAGTATAGTGCAGGGCCAAGAGACCCAGTACTTC. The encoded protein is CASSIVQGQETQYF.

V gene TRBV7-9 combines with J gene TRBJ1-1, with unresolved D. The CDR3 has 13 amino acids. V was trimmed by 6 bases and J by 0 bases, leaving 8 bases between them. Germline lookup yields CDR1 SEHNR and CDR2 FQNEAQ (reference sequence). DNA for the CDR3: TGTGCCAGCAGACCTGTCTTGAACACTGAAGCTTTCTTT. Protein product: CASRPVLNTEAFF.

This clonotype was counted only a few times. CDR3 in DNA: TGTGCCAGCGCCTCGATTTACTCTGGGGCCAACGTCCTGACTTTC. Protein product: CASASIYSGANVLTF. V and J are TRBV7-8 and TRBJ2-6; D remains unclear. Looked up from germline, CDR1 is SGHVS and CDR2 is FQNEAQ. This CDR3 spans 15 amino acids. The ends were cut back, 8 bases at V and 0 bases at J, with 11 bases in the middle.

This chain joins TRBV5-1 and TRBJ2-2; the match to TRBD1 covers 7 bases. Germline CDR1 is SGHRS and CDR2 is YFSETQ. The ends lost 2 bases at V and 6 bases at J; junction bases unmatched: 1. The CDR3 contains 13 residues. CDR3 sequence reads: CASSFRGPGELFF. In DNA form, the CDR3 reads TGCGCCAGCAGCTTTAGGGGGCCCGGGGAGCTGTTTTTT.

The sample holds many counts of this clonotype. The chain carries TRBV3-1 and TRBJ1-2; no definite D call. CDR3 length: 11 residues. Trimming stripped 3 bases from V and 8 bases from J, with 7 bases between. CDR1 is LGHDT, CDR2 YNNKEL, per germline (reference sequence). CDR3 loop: CASSQTGGYTF. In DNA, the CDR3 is TGTGCCAGCAGCCAGACTGGCGGCTACACCTTC.

CDR3 loop: CASSIGGTDTQYF. In DNA, the CDR3 is TGTGCCAGTAGTATTGGGGGGACAGATACGCAGTATTTT. V gene TRBV19 combines with J gene TRBJ2-3; a possible D gene is TRBD2 (6 bases). The germline V and J ends were trimmed by 3 bases and 3 bases, with 7 bases remaining between them. The CDR3 length is 13 residues. Germline V gene lookup returns CDR1 LNHDA and CDR2 SQIVND (reference sequence).

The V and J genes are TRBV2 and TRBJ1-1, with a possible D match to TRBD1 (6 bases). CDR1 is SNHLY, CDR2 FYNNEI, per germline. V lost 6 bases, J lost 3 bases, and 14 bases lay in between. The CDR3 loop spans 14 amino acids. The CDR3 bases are TGTGCCAGCAGAGGACGACAGGAGCACACTGAAGCTTTCTTT. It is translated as CASRGRQEHTEAFF. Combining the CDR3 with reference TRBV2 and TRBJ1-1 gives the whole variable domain EPEVTQTPSHQVTQMGQEVILRCVPISNHLYFYWYRQILGQKVEFLVSFYNNEISEKSEIFDDQFSVERPDGSNFTLKIRSTKLEDSAMYFCASRGRQEHTEAFFGQGTRLTVV.

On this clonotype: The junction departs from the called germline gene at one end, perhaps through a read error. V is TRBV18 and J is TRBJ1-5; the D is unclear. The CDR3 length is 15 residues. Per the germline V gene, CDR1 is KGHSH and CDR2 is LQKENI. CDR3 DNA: TGTGTCAGCTCACCGGAGGCCACGCGCAATCAGCCCCAGCATTTT. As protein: CVSSPEATRNQPQHF.

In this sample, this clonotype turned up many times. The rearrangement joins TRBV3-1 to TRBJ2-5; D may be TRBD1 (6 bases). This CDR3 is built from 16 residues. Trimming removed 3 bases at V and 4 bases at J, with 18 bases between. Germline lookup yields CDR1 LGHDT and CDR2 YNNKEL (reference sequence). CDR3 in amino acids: CASSHRRGRDIETQYF. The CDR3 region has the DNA TGTGCCAGCAGCCACAGAAGGGGACGGGACATAGAGACCCAGTACTTC.

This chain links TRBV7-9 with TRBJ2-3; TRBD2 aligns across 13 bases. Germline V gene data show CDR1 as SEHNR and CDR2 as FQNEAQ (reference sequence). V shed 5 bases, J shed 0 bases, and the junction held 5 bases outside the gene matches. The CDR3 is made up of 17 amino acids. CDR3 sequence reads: CASSLGLAGQSTDTQYF. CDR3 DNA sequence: TGTGCCAGCAGCCTGGGACTAGCGGGACAGAGCACAGATACGCAGTATTTT.

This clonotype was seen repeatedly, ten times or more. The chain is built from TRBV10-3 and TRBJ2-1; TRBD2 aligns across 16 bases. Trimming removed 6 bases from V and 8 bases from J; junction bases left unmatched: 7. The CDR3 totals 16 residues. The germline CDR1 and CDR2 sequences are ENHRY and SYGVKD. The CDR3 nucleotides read TGTGCCATCAGCCGGATCGGGACTAGCGGGAGGGATGAGCAGTTCTTC. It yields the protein CAISRIGTSGRDEQFF.

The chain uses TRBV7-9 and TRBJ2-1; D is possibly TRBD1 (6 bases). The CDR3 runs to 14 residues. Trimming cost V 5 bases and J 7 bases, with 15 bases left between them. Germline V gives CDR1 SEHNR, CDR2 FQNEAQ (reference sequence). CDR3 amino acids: CASSGFHQGNEQFF. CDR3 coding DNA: TGTGCCAGCAGCGGATTTCATCAGGGGAATGAGCAGTTCTTC.

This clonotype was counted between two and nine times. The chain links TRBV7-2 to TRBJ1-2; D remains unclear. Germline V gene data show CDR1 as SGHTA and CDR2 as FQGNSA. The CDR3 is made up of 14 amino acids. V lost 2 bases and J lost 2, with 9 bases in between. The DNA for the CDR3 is TGTGCCAGCAGCTTAAACAGTTTAAACTATGGCTACACCTTC. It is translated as CASSLNSLNYGYTF.

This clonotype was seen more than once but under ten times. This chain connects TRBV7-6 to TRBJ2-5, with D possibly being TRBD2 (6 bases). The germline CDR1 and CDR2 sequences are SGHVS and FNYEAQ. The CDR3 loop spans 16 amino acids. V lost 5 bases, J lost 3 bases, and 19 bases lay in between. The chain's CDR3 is CASSRPGRLLEETQYF. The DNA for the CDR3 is TGTGCCAGCAGCAGGCCGGGGAGGCTTCTGGAAGAGACCCAGTACTTC. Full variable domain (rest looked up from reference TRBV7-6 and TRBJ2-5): GAGVSQSPRYKVTKRGQDVALRCDPISGHVSLYWYRQALGQGPEFLTYFNYEAQQDKSGLPNDRFSAERPEGSISTLTIQRTEQRDSAMYRCASSRPGRLLEETQYFGPGTRLLVL.

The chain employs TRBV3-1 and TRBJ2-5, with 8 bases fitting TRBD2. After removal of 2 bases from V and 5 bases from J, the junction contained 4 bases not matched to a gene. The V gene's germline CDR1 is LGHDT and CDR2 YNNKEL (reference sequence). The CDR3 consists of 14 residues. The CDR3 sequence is CASSQHGRGETQYF. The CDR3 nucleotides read TGTGCCAGCAGCCAACACGGGAGGGGGGAGACCCAGTACTTC.

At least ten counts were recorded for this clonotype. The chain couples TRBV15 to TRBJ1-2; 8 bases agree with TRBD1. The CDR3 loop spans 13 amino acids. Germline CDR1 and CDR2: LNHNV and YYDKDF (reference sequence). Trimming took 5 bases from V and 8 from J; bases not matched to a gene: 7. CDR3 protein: CATSDQGADGYTF. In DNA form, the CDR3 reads TGTGCCACCAGCGACCAGGGGGCAGACGGCTACACCTTC.

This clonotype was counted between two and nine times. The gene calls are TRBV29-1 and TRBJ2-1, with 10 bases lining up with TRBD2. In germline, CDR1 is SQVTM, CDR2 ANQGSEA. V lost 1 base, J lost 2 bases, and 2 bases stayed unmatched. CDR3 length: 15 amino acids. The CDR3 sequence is CSVEGTSGTYNEQFF. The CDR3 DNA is TGCAGCGTTGAAGGCACTAGCGGGACCTACAATGAGCAGTTCTTC.

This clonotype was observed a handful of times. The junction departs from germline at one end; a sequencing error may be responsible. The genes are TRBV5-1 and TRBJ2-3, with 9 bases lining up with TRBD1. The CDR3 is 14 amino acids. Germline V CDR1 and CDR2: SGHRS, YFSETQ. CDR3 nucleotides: TGCGCCAGCAGTTTGGACAGGGGTGCAGATACGCAGTATTTT. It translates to CASSLDRGADTQYF.

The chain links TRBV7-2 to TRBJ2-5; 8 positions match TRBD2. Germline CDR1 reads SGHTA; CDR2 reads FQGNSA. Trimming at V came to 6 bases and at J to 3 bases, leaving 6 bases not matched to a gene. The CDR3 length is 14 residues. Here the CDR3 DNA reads TGTGCCAGCAGTCACTTGCGGGGGGAAGAGACCCAGTACTTC. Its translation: CASSHLRGEETQYF.

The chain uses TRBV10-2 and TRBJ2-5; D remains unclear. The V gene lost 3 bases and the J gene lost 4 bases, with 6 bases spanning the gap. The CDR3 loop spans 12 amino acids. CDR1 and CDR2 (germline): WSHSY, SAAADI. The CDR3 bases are TGCGCCAGCAGTGACAGGCGAGAGACCCAGTACTTC. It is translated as CASSDRRETQYF.

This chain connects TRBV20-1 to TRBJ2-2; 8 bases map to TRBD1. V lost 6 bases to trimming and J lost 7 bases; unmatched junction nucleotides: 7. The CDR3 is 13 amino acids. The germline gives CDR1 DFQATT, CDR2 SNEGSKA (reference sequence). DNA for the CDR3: TGCAGTGCAAGGGACAGGCTGCTCGGGGAGCTGTTTTTT. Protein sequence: CSARDRLLGELFF.

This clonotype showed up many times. The CDR3 coding sequence is TGTGCCAGCTCGCCTAGGACTAGCGGGACCTACGAGCAGTACTTC. The encoded protein is CASSPRTSGTYEQYF. The chain has TRBV18 and TRBJ2-7, with TRBD2 identical over 12 bases. From germline, CDR1 is KGHSH and CDR2 LQKENI. Trimming removed 6 bases from V and 2 bases from J; junction bases left unmatched: 5. This CDR3 region has 15 residues.

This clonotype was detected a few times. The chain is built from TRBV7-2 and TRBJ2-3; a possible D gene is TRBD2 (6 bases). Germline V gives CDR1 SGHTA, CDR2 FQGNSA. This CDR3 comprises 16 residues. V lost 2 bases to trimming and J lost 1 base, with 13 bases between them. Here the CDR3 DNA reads TGTGCCAGCAGCTTACAAGGGAGGTGGGGCACAGATACGCAGTATTTT. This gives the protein CASSLQGRWGTDTQYF.

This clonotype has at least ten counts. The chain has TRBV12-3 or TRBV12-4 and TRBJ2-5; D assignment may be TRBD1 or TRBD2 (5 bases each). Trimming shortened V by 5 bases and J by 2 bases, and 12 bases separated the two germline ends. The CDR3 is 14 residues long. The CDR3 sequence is CASSPGRTQETQYF. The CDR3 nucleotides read TGTGCCAGCAGTCCGGGACGGACACAAGAGACCCAGTACTTC.

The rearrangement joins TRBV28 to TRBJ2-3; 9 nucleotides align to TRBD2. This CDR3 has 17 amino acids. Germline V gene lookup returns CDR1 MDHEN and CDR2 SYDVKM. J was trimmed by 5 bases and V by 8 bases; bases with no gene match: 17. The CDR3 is CASVGLAGSAVGDTQYF. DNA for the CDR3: TGTGCCAGCGTGGGGCTAGCGGGGAGTGCAGTAGGAGATACGCAGTATTTT.

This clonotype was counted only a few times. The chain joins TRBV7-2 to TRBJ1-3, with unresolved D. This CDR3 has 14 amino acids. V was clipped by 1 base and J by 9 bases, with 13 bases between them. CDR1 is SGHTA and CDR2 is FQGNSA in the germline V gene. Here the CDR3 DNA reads TGTGCCAGCAGCTTAGTGTCAGCCCGAGGCACCATATATTTT. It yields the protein CASSLVSARGTIYF.